Listed below are T cell receptor beta chains from one sample, sequenced in a study of STAT5B mutations in CD4+ large granular lymphocyte leukemia. Measured with immunoSEQ multiplex PCR; TCRdb has only the in-frame clones, and not every one. The sample has roughly 48,000 clones; about 70% are singletons. The sample was CD4+ T cells from blood buffy coats. The receptor set was obtained from a human donor in good health. Each CDR3 is given with its conserved first and last residue. The D gene is left open where the match is weak. Part of the rows lack a size; the others show once, few, many or a class for expanded clones.

TRBJ2-5,-,-,TRBV27,TGTGCCAGCAGTTTGGTGCCCACGGGAGAGACCCAGTACTTC,CASSLVPTGETQYF
TRBJ1-6,-,TRBD1,TRBV5-1,TGCGCCAGCAGCTCCTCACAGGGGGGTTCACCCCTCCACTTT,CASSSSQGGSPLHF
TRBJ1-1,few,TRBD1,TRBV6-6,TGTGCCAGCAGACCTTGGACAGGGGCGAACACTGAAGCTTTCTTT,CASRPWTGANTEAFF
TRBJ2-3,-,-,TRBV7-8,TGTGCCAGCAGCTTAGTAGGTAGCCTCACAGATACGCAGTATTTT,CASSLVGSLTDTQYF
TRBJ2-7,-,-,TRBV6-6,TGTGCCAGCAGTTACCTGGGACAATCCTACGAGCAGTACTTC,CASSYLGQSYEQYF
TRBJ2-3,-,TRBD1,TRBV28,TGTGCCAGCAGTCCCGTGGACAGGGTGGGACCAGATACGCAGTATTTT,CASSPVDRVGPDTQYF
TRBJ1-1,few,TRBD1,TRBV6-5,TGTGCCAGCAGTGCCCGGACAGGGAACACTGAAGCTTTCTTT,CASSARTGNTEAFF
TRBJ1-1,-,TRBD1,TRBV6-5,TGTGCCAGCAGTTCCCAGGGGGCGGCGAACACTGAAGCTTTCTTT,CASSSQGAANTEAFF
TRBJ2-5,-,-,TRBV14,TGTGCCAGCAGCCACTCTGAGACCCAGTACTTC,CASSHSETQYF
TRBJ1-1,-,-,TRBV5-3,TGTGCCAGAAGCCTTGGAGGTCTGGGACTTTACCAAAACAGGAACACTGAAGCTTTCTTT,CARSLGGLGLYQNRNTEAFF
TRBJ1-6,-,-,TRBV2,TGTGCCAGCAGTGCAGGGCAGCCACGTAATTCACCCCTCCACTTT,CASSAGQPRNSPLHF
TRBJ1-5,-,-,TRBV9,TGTGCCAGCAGCGTAGAGGGTTTCCAAAATCAGCCCCAGCATTTT,CASSVEGFQNQPQHF
TRBJ2-5,-,-,TRBV5-6,TGTGCCAGCAGCTTGGTCGAGACCCAGTACTTC,CASSLVETQYF
TRBJ1-5,few,-,TRBV4-2,TGTGCCAGCAGCCAAGAGCAGGGTCGGGGTCAGCCCCAGCATTTT,CASSQEQGRGQPQHF
TRBJ2-2,-,-,TRBV5-1,TGCGCCAGCAGCTTGGTCTCGGGGAAGGCCGGGGAGCTGTTTTTT,CASSLVSGKAGELFF
TRBJ2-3,-,-,TRBV6-5,TGTGCCAGCAGTTACGGCAGGGGGGCGGATACGCAGTATTTT,CASSYGRGADTQYF
TRBJ1-5,-,-,TRBV5-5,TGTGCCAGCAGCGCGGGAGGGAGCAATCAGCCCCAGCATTTT,CASSAGGSNQPQHF
TRBJ2-3,-,TRBD2,TRBV5-1,TGCGCCAGCAGCTCAGCGGGATGGAGGACAGATACGCAGTATTTT,CASSSAGWRTDTQYF
TRBJ2-5,-,-,TRBV11-2,TGTGCCAGCAGCTGGGGGGCCGGTCAAGAGACCCAGTACTTC,CASSWGAGQETQYF
TRBJ1-4,-,-,TRBV2,TGTGCCAGCAGTGTAAGGGGTGGAACTAATGAAAAACTGTTTTTT,CASSVRGGTNEKLFF
TRBJ1-3,once,-,TRBV28,TGTGCCAGCAGTTTCCCGGCGGGGGGCCTCCTCTCTGGAAACACCATATATTTT,CASSFPAGGLLSGNTIYF
TRBJ2-1,-,TRBD2,TRBV7-9,TGTGCCAGCAGCTTGTCGGGGGGGCGAAACAATGAGCAGTTCTTC,CASSLSGGRNNEQFF
TRBJ2-2,once,TRBD2,TRBV4-1,TGCGCCAGCAGCCAAGAATGGCTAGCGGGGGTCTCGTCTATTCCCGGGGAGCTGTTTTTT,CASSQEWLAGVSSIPGELFF
TRBJ2-2,-,-,TRBV19,TGTGCCAGTAGTCGAAGGACGGGGACCGGGGAGCTGTTTTTT,CASSRRTGTGELFF
TRBJ1-4,once,TRBD1,TRBV15,TGTGCCACCAGCAGAGGACAGGGGAATGAAAAACTGTTTTTT,CATSRGQGNEKLFF
TRBJ1-2,few,-,TRBV18,TGTGCCAGCTCACCAGTGGGGGCAGCCTATGGCTACACCTTC,CASSPVGAAYGYTF
TRBJ1-5,-,-,TRBV6-1,TGTGCCAGCAGCACACAGGATAGCAATCAGCCCCAGCATTTT,CASSTQDSNQPQHF
TRBJ2-1,-,-,TRBV4-2,TGTGCCAGCAGCCAAGAACCCCACGGGACCGCCTACAATGAGCAGTTCTTC,CASSQEPHGTAYNEQFF
TRBJ1-1,few,-,TRBV14,TGTGCCAGCAGCCAAGCTTTGGATGGCACTGAAGCTTTCTTT,CASSQALDGTEAFF
TRBJ1-1,-,TRBD1,TRBV2,TGTGCCAGCAGCAGGGGGCTGGGGACTGAAGCTTTCTTT,CASSRGLGTEAFF
TRBJ1-1,-,TRBD1,TRBV6-6,TGTGCCAGCAGTGGGACAGGGGTGAGCACTGAAGCTTTCTTT,CASSGTGVSTEAFF
TRBJ2-7,-,-,TRBV2,TGTGCCAGCAGGGAGACATCAGCTTGGGGACGTGAGCAGTACTTC,CASRETSAWGREQYF
TRBJ2-6,-,-,TRBV6-6,TGTGCCAGCAGTACCGGGTTAACGTACGGGGCCAACGTCCTGACTTTC,CASSTGLTYGANVLTF
TRBJ2-2,few,TRBD2,TRBV19,TGTGCCAGTACCACGGGACTAGCTGCCGGGGAGCTGTTTTTT,CASTTGLAAGELFF
TRBJ2-5,-,TRBD1,TRBV7-9,TGTGCCAGCAGCCAACAATTTGGGACAGGGCAACAAGAGACCCAGTACTTC,CASSQQFGTGQQETQYF
TRBJ2-3,-,TRBD2,TRBV7-2,TGTGCCAGCAGCTCTAGCGGGGGTGGGTATACGCAGTATTTT,CASSSSGGGYTQYF
TRBJ2-7,-,TRBD1,TRBV28,TGTGCCAGCAGCCCCAGGGGGCCTGTTGTATCCTACGAGCAGTACTTC,CASSPRGPVVSYEQYF
TRBJ2-1,few,TRBD2,TRBV7-2,TGTGCCAGCAGCTTAAGGACTAGCGGCGACAATGAGCAGTTCTTC,CASSLRTSGDNEQFF
TRBJ1-2,-,-,TRBV7-9,TGTGCCAGCAGCGCAATTGGGGGGGAAGGCTACACCTTC,CASSAIGGEGYTF
TRBJ2-1,-,-,TRBV10-3,TGTGCCATCAGTGAAAGGGGTGCGAATGAGCAGTTCTTC,CAISERGANEQFF
TRBJ1-2,few,TRBD1,TRBV11-2,TGTGCCAGCAGCGGCGACAGGGCCCATGGCTACACCTTC,CASSGDRAHGYTF
TRBJ1-6,-,-,TRBV19,TGTGCCACTTCCGGACGGGAGTCATTCTATAATTCACCCCTCCACTTT,CATSGRESFYNSPLHF
TRBJ2-7,-,TRBD2,TRBV18,TGTGCCAGCTCACCCTCGCTAGCGGGGGTGGGGGAGCAGTACTTC,CASSPSLAGVGEQYF